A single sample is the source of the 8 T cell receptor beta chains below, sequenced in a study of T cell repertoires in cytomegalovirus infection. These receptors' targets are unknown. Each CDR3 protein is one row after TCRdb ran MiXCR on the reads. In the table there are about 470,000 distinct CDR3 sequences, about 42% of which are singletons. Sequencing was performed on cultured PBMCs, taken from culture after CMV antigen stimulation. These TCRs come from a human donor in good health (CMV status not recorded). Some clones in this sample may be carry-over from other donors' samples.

This CDR3 is CASSLRSVATDTQYF. CDR3 nucleotide sequence: TGTGCCAGCAGCTTAAGATCGGTGGCGACAGATACGCAGTATTTT. V usage is TRBV11-3 and J usage is TRBJ2-3; D not resolved. The CDR3 runs 15 residues. V lost 2 bases, J lost 3 bases, and 12 bases lay in between. Germline V gives CDR1 SGHNT, CDR2 YENEEA. The whole variable domain, filled in from reference TRBV11-3 and TRBJ2-3, reads EAGVVQSPRYKIIEKKQPVAFWCNPISGHNTLYWYLQNLGQGPELLIRYENEEAVDDSQLPKDRFSAERLKGVDSTLKIQPAELGDSAVYLCASSLRSVATDTQYFGPGTRLTVL.

CDR3 amino acids: CASSLAGSRGGYTF. The CDR3 region has the DNA TGCGCCAGCAGCCTTGCCGGGTCGAGAGGTGGCTACACCTTC. The rearrangement uses TRBV4-1 and TRBJ1-2; D is unresolved. CDR1 and CDR2 from the germline V gene are MGHRA and YSYEKL. The length of the CDR3 is 14 residues. V was clipped by 4 bases and J by 7 bases, with 16 bases between them.

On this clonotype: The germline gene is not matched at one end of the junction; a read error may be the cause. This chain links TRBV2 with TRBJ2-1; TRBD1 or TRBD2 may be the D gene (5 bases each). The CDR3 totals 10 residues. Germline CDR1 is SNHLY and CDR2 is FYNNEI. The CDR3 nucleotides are TGTGCCAGCCGGGGCCGGCCTACGGGCTTC. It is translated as CASRGRPTGF.

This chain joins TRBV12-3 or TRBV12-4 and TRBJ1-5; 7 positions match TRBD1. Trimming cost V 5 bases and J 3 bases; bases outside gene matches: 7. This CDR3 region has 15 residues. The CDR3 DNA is TGTGCCAGCAGTCACAGGGGTGGAATCAATCAGCCCCAGCATTTT. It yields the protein CASSHRGGINQPQHF.

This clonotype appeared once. The CDR3 protein is CATTDSGGGTITGELFF. CDR3 bases: TGTGCCACCACCGATTCGGGTGGTGGGACTATCACCGGGGAGCTGTTTTTT. V is TRBV6-2 or TRBV6-3 and J is TRBJ2-2; 7 nucleotides line up with TRBD2. J gave up 4 bases and V 10 bases, and 18 bases lay outside the gene matches. Germline assignment: CDR1 MNHEY and CDR2 SVGEGT. The CDR3 totals 17 residues.

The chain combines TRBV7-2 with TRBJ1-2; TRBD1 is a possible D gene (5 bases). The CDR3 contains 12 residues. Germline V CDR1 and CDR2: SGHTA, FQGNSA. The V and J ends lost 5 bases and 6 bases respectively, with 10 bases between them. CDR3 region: CASSPGVNGYTF. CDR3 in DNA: TGTGCCAGCAGCCCGGGGGTTAATGGCTACACCTTC.

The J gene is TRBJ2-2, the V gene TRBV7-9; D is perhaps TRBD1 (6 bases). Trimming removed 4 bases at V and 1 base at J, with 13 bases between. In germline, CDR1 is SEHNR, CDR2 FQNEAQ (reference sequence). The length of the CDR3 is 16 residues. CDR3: CASSSRTAGNTGELFF. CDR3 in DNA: TGTGCCAGCAGCTCCCGGACAGCCGGGAACACCGGGGAGCTGTTTTTT. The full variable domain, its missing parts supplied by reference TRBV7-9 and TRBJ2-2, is DTGVSQNPRHKITKRGQNVTFRCDPISEHNRLYWYRQTLGQGPEFLTYFQNEAQLEKSRLLSDRFSAERPKGSFSTLEIQRTEQGDSAMYLCASSSRTAGNTGELFFGEGSRLTVL.

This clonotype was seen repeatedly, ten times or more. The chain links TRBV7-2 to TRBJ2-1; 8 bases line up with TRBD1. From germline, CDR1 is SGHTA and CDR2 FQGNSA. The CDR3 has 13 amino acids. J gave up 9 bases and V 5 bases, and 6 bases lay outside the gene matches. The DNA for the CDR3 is TGTGCCAGCAGCATGGACAGGGCTGGTGAGCAGTTCTTC. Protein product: CASSMDRAGEQFF.